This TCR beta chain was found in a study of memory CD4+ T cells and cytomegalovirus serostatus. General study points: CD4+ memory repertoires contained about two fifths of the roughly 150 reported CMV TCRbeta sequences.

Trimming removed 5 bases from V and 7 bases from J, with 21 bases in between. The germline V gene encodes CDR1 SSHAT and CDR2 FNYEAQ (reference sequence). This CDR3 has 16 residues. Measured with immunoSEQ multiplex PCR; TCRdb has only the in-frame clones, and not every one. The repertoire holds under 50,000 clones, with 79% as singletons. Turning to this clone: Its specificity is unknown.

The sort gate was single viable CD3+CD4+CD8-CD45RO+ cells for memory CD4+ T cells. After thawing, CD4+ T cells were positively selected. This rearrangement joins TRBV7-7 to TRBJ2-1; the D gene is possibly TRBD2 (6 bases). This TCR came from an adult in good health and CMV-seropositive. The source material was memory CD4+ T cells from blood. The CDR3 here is CASSPGRLVGGNEQFF. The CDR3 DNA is TGTGCCAGCAGCCCCGGGAGACTAGTAGGAGGGAATGAGCAGTTCTTC.